The 30 T cell receptor beta chains given below trace back to one sample, sequenced in a study of beta chain features in type 1 diabetes. TCRB transcripts that were expressed got sequenced, as all of the isolated RNA had been reverse transcribed. The table came from immunoSEQ multiplex PCR; TCRdb's copy has only in-frame clones and leaves some out. The repertoire holds hundreds of thousands of clones, with under 20% as singletons. Sequenced: naive CD4+ T cells from blood. The receptors were sampled from a woman aged 18-35 years in good health.

This clone was seen a handful of times. This sequence joins TRBV27 and TRBJ2-2, with D hard to call. Germline CDR1 MNHEY, CDR2 SMNVEV (reference sequence). The CDR3 is 11 residues long. The V end lost 1 base, the J end lost 7 bases, and 1 base lay between the germline ends. The CDR3 nucleotides are TGTGCCAGCAGTTTATACGGGGAGCTGTTTTTT. Translated, it gives CASSLYGELFF.

The J gene is TRBJ2-1, the V gene TRBV7-3; 9 positions match TRBD2. Losses at the gene ends were 4 bases for V and 4 bases for J; bases not matched to a gene: 2. Germline loops: CDR1 SGHTA, CDR2 FQGTGA. CDR3 length: 14 residues. DNA of the CDR3: TGTGCCAGCAGCTCTAGCGGGGCATACAATGAGCAGTTCTTC. It is translated as CASSSSGAYNEQFF.

J is TRBJ1-1 and V is TRBV2, with 9 nucleotides matching TRBD1. Germline V gene data show CDR1 as SNHLY and CDR2 as FYNNEI. With V trimmed by 6 bases and J by 4 bases, 6 bases remained unmatched. This CDR3 region has 14 residues. CDR3 sequence: CASRPQGAGTEAFF. The CDR3 DNA is TGTGCCAGCAGGCCACAGGGGGCGGGCACTGAAGCTTTCTTT. The variable domain in full, with the rest retrieved from reference TRBV2 and TRBJ1-1, is EPEVTQTPSHQVTQMGQEVILRCVPISNHLYFYWYRQILGQKVEFLVSFYNNEISEKSEIFDDQFSVERPDGSNFTLKIRSTKLEDSAMYFCASRPQGAGTEAFFGQGTRLTVV.

This clone has just a few counts. This sample also contains other DNA sequences that code for the same CDR3. The CDR3 spells CASSLTSGTYEQYF. The CDR3 DNA reads TGTGCCAGCAGCTTAACTAGCGGGACCTACGAGCAGTACTTC. The V and J genes are TRBV7-2 and TRBJ2-7; 10 bases map to TRBD2. V dropped 2 bases and J dropped 2; count of bases not matched to a gene: 0. The CDR3 is 14 amino acids. The germline V gene encodes CDR1 SGHTA and CDR2 FQGNSA.

The chain is built from TRBV5-1 and TRBJ2-1; D possibly uses TRBD1 or TRBD2 (7 bases each). The CDR3 consists of 14 residues. Germline-derived CDR1 and CDR2 are SGHRS and YFSETQ. The V gene lost 5 bases and the J gene lost 10 bases, with 19 bases spanning the gap. The CDR3 sequence: CASSNQGGTKEQFF. The CDR3 nucleotides are TGCGCCAGCAGTAACCAGGGGGGGACCAAGGAGCAGTTCTTC.

This clone has more than one count but fewer than ten. The chain carries TRBV4-3 and TRBJ2-3; D may be TRBD1 (5 bases). Germline V lookup: CDR1 LGHNA, CDR2 YSLEER. Trimming removed 5 bases at V and 6 bases at J, with 12 bases between. The CDR3 length is 13 residues. CDR3 sequence reads: CASSTTSGDTQYF. In DNA form, the CDR3 reads TGCGCCAGCAGCACCACCTCAGGGGATACGCAGTATTTT.

The chain uses TRBV6-6 and TRBJ2-2, with 7 bases aligning to TRBD2. Germline V gene data show CDR1 as MNHNY and CDR2 as SVGAGI (reference sequence). The CDR3 consists of 16 residues. The V and J ends lost 4 bases and 4 bases, in that order; junction bases with no gene match: 9. In nucleotides, the CDR3 is TGTGCCAGCAGTTTTCGTACGGGAGGATCCACCGGGGAGCTGTTTTTT. This translates into CASSFRTGGSTGELFF.

This rearrangement joins TRBV5-1 to TRBJ2-5; D may match TRBD1 or TRBD2 (5 bases each). The germline V gene encodes CDR1 SGHRS and CDR2 YFSETQ. V shed 4 bases and J shed 4 bases, with 14 bases lying between them. The CDR3 has 14 amino acids. The CDR3 sequence: CASSAAHGAETQYF. In nucleotides, the CDR3 is TGCGCCAGCAGCGCAGCACACGGGGCAGAGACCCAGTACTTC.

This clone was observed a handful of times. The rearrangement links TRBV6-5 to TRBJ2-7; TRBD1 matches 7 bases. Germline CDR1 reads MNHEY; CDR2 reads SVGAGI. V trimming: 5 bases; J trimming: 5 bases; junction bases outside the gene matches: 6. The CDR3 runs 13 residues. CDR3 in amino acids: CASSDRARDEQYF. CDR3 nucleotide sequence: TGTGCCAGCAGTGACAGGGCTCGGGACGAGCAGTACTTC.

The chain uses TRBV28 and TRBJ2-2; D might be TRBD1 (5 bases). The CDR3 is 14 amino acids. The germline CDR1 and CDR2 sequences are MDHEN and SYDVKM. Deletions cut 3 bases from V and 5 bases from J, with 10 bases between. CDR3 nucleotides: TGTGCCAGCAGTTTCTGGGGCCTGACCGGGGAGCTGTTTTTT. Translated: CASSFWGLTGELFF.

The rearrangement joins TRBV2 to TRBJ2-2, with 7 bases fitting TRBD2. The J segment lost 5 bases and the V segment lost 7 bases, leaving 10 bases of the junction unmatched. The CDR3 totals 15 residues. Germline assignment: CDR1 SNHLY and CDR2 FYNNEI. The CDR3 nucleotides are TGTGCCAGCACCCAGAGCGGGATCCGGACCGGGGAGCTGTTTTTT. It translates to CASTQSGIRTGELFF.

In this sample, this clone turned up a few times. One end of the junction varies from germline; a read error may be responsible. V and J are TRBV18 and TRBJ2-7, with TRBD1 matching over 7 bases. This CDR3 has 15 amino acids. Germline V gene lookup returns CDR1 KGHSH and CDR2 LQKENI. The CDR3 loop is CASSPPATGSYEQYF. The CDR3, as DNA: TGTGCCAGCTCGCCACCTGCGACAGGGTCCTACGAGCAGTACTTC. Drawing the rest from reference TRBV18 and TRBJ2-7, the complete variable domain is NAGVMQNPRHLVRRRGQEARLRCSPMKGHSHVYWYRQLPEEGLKFMVYLQKENIIDESGMPKERFSAEFPKEGPSILRIQQVVRGDSAAYFCASSPPATGSYEQYFGPGTRLTVT.

The gene calls are TRBV25-1 and TRBJ2-5; 8 bases map to TRBD2. The J call is uncertain, as TRBJ2-7 better fits the DNA end. CDR1 and CDR2 (germline): MGHDK, SYGVNS. The CDR3 sequence is 14 residues long. The CDR3 nucleotides are TGTGCCAGCAGTGAAGGGCGGGGGGCCTACGAGCAGTACTTC. Translated: CASSEGRGAYEQYF.

The J gene is TRBJ2-5, the V gene TRBV2, with unresolved D. CDR1 SNHLY and CDR2 FYNNEI come from the germline V gene. V lost 2 bases and J lost 7, with 5 bases in between. The CDR3 sequence is 11 residues long. In DNA form, the CDR3 reads TGTGCCAGCAGTGAACACGGGACCCAGTACTTC. Amino acids: CASSEHGTQYF.

This clone was counted a few times. This chain joins TRBV19 and TRBJ1-2, with 8 nucleotides matching TRBD1. V lost 6 bases and J lost 2; bases outside the gene matches: 8. The CDR3 is 15 residues long. Germline CDR1 reads LNHDA; CDR2 reads SQIVND (reference sequence). Here the CDR3 DNA reads TGTGCCAGTAGCCGAGACGGGACAGGAAACTATGGCTACACCTTC. It translates to CASSRDGTGNYGYTF.

In its sample, this clone was seen a few times. V gene TRBV15 combines with J gene TRBJ1-1; no definite D call. CDR1 and CDR2 from the germline V gene are LNHNV and YYDKDF (reference sequence). The CDR3 runs 15 residues. V was trimmed by 0 bases and J by 4 bases, leaving 12 bases between them. CDR3 sequence reads: CATSRDMWRVTEAFF. The CDR3 region has the DNA TGTGCCACCAGCAGAGATATGTGGAGGGTCACTGAAGCTTTCTTT.

The chain joins TRBV9 to TRBJ2-1; 9 nucleotides align to TRBD1. The CDR3 is 15 residues long. V was pared by 4 bases and J by 7 bases, with 9 bases of the junction left unmatched. Germline V lookup: CDR1 SGDLS, CDR2 YYNGEE. As DNA, the CDR3 is TGTGCCAGCAGCCCATCGGACAGGGGAGGGAATGAGCAGTTCTTC. This sequence encodes CASSPSDRGGNEQFF. Combining the CDR3 with reference TRBV9 and TRBJ2-1 gives the whole variable domain DSGVTQTPKHLITATGQRVTLRCSPRSGDLSVYWYQQSLDQGLQFLIQYYNGEERAKGNILERFSAQQFPDLHSELNLSSLELGDSALYFCASSPSDRGGNEQFFGPGTRLTVL.

V is TRBV4-2 and J is TRBJ2-7; 7 nucleotides align to TRBD1. Per the germline V gene, CDR1 is LGHNA and CDR2 is YNFKEQ. This CDR3 comprises 16 residues. The junction had 9 bases not matched to a gene; V was cut back by 4 bases and J by 0 bases. The CDR3 loop reads CASSPVPGQSSYEQYF. The DNA of the CDR3 is TGTGCCAGCAGCCCAGTGCCGGGACAGAGCTCCTACGAGCAGTACTTC.

The CDR3 is CASSLGGGQGVNEQFF. Written as DNA, the CDR3 is TGTGCCAGCAGTTTGGGCGGGGGACAGGGTGTGAATGAGCAGTTCTTC. The chain links TRBV28 to TRBJ2-1; TRBD1 matches 9 bases. CDR1 is MDHEN, CDR2 SYDVKM, per germline. V was pared by 3 bases and J by 7 bases, with 10 bases of the junction left unmatched. The CDR3 has 16 residues.

This chain joins TRBV7-2 and TRBJ1-2; TRBD1 might be the D (5 bases). Trimming took 4 bases from V and 7 from J, leaving 16 bases between them. CDR1 and CDR2 from the germline V gene are SGHTA and FQGNSA. The CDR3 sequence is 14 residues long. The CDR3 sequence is CASSYEESRVGYTF. The CDR3 DNA is TGTGCCAGCAGCTATGAGGAGAGCAGGGTTGGCTACACCTTC.

This clone was seen a few times. This chain joins TRBV5-1 and TRBJ2-7, with D maybe TRBD2 (5 bases). Trimming cost V 0 bases and J 2 bases, with 15 bases left between them. The CDR3 length is 16 residues. Germline assignment: CDR1 SGHRS and CDR2 YFSETQ. Written as DNA, the CDR3 is TGCGCCAGCAGCTTGGAATGGCGGAGCGGAGCCTACGAGCAGTACTTC. Translation gives CASSLEWRSGAYEQYF.

The chain combines TRBV28 with TRBJ2-1, with 10 bases fitting TRBD1. After removal of 5 bases from V and 15 bases from J, the junction contained 16 bases not matched to a gene. In germline, CDR1 is MDHEN, CDR2 SYDVKM. The CDR3 extends over 15 amino acids. The DNA for the CDR3 is TGTGCCAGCAGTACAGCGACAGGGGGCTCGACGCACGGGTTCTTC. Its protein product is CASSTATGGSTHGFF.

The chain couples TRBV28 to TRBJ2-4; D is perhaps TRBD2 (6 bases). The germline V gene encodes CDR1 MDHEN and CDR2 SYDVKM. The CDR3 length is 16 residues. V was trimmed by 3 bases and J by 0 bases, leaving 12 bases between them. The CDR3, as DNA: TGTGCCAGCAGTTTTGGAGGGCCCCTAGCCAAAAACATTCAGTACTTC. This codes for CASSFGGPLAKNIQYF.

This clone was recorded at least ten times. The J gene is TRBJ2-1, the V gene TRBV4-3; no firm D call. The CDR3 length is 14 residues. The V end was cut by 1 base, the J end by 4 bases, with 8 bases between. The germline CDR1 and CDR2 sequences are LGHNA and YSLEER. The CDR3 bases are TGCGCCAGCAGCCAAGGAACGGAATACAATGAGCAGTTCTTC. Translating gives CASSQGTEYNEQFF.

The chain combines TRBV18 with TRBJ2-1; 9 bases fit TRBD2. The CDR3 covers 15 residues. Germline loops: CDR1 KGHSH, CDR2 LQKENI. Trimming at V came to 5 bases and at J to 6 bases, leaving 8 bases not matched to a gene. The CDR3 sequence is CASSAGTSRFNEQFF. CDR3 coding DNA: TGTGCCAGCTCAGCCGGGACTAGCCGATTCAATGAGCAGTTCTTC.

The chain has TRBV11-2 and TRBJ1-1; no reliable D call. Germline lookup yields CDR1 SGHAT and CDR2 FQNNGV. V lost 4 bases, J lost 3 bases, and 3 bases lay in between. The CDR3 is made up of 11 amino acids. The CDR3 region is CASSSHTEAFF. CDR3 sequence (DNA): TGTGCCAGCAGCTCTCACACTGAAGCTTTCTTT. Together with reference TRBV11-2 and TRBJ1-1, the CDR3 gives the full variable domain: EAGVAQSPRYKIIEKRQSVAFWCNPISGHATLYWYQQILGQGPKLLIQFQNNGVVDDSQLPKDRFSAERLKGVDSTLKIQPAKLEDSAVYLCASSSHTEAFFGQGTRLTVV.

The CDR3 nucleotides read TGTGCCAGCAGCTTAAAAGGTCCAACAGATACGCAGTATTTT. Residues: CASSLKGPTDTQYF. The rearrangement uses TRBV7-3 and TRBJ2-3; D unclear. The V gene's germline CDR1 is SGHTA and CDR2 FQGTGA. V lost 1 base and J lost 3, with 8 bases in between. This CDR3 is built from 14 residues.

Only a few counts were recorded for this clone. The chain has TRBV7-8 and TRBJ2-3; tentatively, D is TRBD2 (6 bases). Germline values: CDR1 SGHVS, CDR2 FQNEAQ. CDR3 length: 16 residues. Trimming took off 6 bases at V and 3 bases at J, with 19 bases between the two ends. Here the CDR3 reads CASRRLRVAETDTQYF. CDR3 in DNA: TGTGCCAGCAGAAGACTACGGGTAGCGGAGACAGATACGCAGTATTTT. Variable domain in full (rest from reference TRBV7-8 and TRBJ2-3): GAGVSQSPRYKVAKRGQDVALRCDPISGHVSLFWYQQALGQGPEFLTYFQNEAQLDKSGLPSDRFFAERPEGSVSTLKIQRTQQEDSAVYLCASRRLRVAETDTQYFGPGTRLTVL.

This clone was counted between two and nine times. This chain uses TRBV11-2 with TRBJ2-5, with D perhaps being TRBD1 or TRBD2 (6 bases each). This CDR3 region has 16 residues. The germline gives CDR1 SGHAT, CDR2 FQNNGV. Trimming removed 5 bases from V and 5 bases from J, with 21 bases in between. The CDR3 reads CASSRGHGGIRETQYF. CDR3 sequence (DNA): TGTGCCAGCAGCCGGGGGCATGGCGGGATAAGGGAGACCCAGTACTTC.

The CDR3 region has the DNA TGTGCCAGCAGCAACCCGGGACAGGGACCCGAAAAACTGTTTTTT. Its translation: CASSNPGQGPEKLFF. The chain has TRBV7-2 and TRBJ1-4, with TRBD1 matching 9 bases. CDR1 and CDR2 (germline): SGHTA, FQGNSA. The CDR3 runs 15 residues. V shed 5 bases, J shed 8 bases, and the junction held 9 bases outside the gene matches.